This note documents a single T cell receptor (beta chain) sequence. Its antigen remains unidentified. Both 60 Vbeta primers and 13 Jbeta primers went into the PCR. Data came from immunoSEQ multiplex PCR; TCRdb stores just in-frame clones and leaves some out. In the table there are 85,000 to 100,000 clones, 60% to 80% of which are singletons. This record belongs to a study of cytomegalovirus exposure and HLA in healthy donors. Findings and limits, study-wide: It was reported that TCR beta sequences correctly inferred the HLA-A and HLA-B alleles for most subjects. When a later analysis was performed, an Asian-associated ancestry cluster reportedly had fewer N-insertions than the approximately 690-donor mean.

Germline lookup yields CDR1 LGHNA and CDR2 YSLEER. The CDR3 is made up of 15 amino acids. Losses at the gene ends were 3 bases for V and 1 base for J; bases not matched to a gene: 4. Whereas donors were nominally healthy upon sampling, unrecorded immune exposures were probable. The sequencing sample was made of PBMCs. The rearrangement links TRBV4-3 to TRBJ2-7; 9 positions agree with TRBD1. The source is a man over 45 in good health and CMV-seropositive. The CDR3 reads CASSQAGTGSYEQYF. The CDR3 nucleotides are TGCGCCAGCAGCCAGGCCGGGACAGGGTCCTACGAGCAGTACTTC.